This T cell receptor beta chain originates from a study of blood T cell repertoires in COVID-19. Study information: Researchers got acute and convalescent COVID-19 samples from the United States, Italy and Spain.

Profiling relied on immunoSEQ multiplex PCR, and the TCRdb table lists in-frame clones only, not all of them. The repertoire holds 130,000 to 150,000 clones, with 87% as singletons. On this clone: One end of the junction does not line up with germline, which may come from a read error.

Cohort assignment relied on participant-reported clinical history. The TCR sequence derives from a man aged 55 to 70 who had recovered from COVID-19. The sample taken for sequencing was PBMCs or T cells enriched from blood (not recorded which).

CDR3 in DNA: TGTGCTAGCAGCTCCGCAGGGTATAATGAGCAGTTCTTC. Residues: CASSSAGYNEQFF. This chain uses TRBV7-7 with TRBJ2-1; tentatively, D is TRBD1 (5 bases). The CDR3 covers 13 residues. Germline V gives CDR1 SSHAT, CDR2 FNYEAQ (reference sequence).